The 14 T cell receptor beta chains below were found in one sample sequenced in a study of OX40 agonist ivuxolimab in advanced cancers. Profiling relied on immunoSEQ multiplex PCR, and the TCRdb table lists in-frame clones only, not all of them. The data show 45,000 to 55,000 clones, with 94% seen just once and roughly an eighth held by the top ten. The sample here was CD4+ or CD8+ T cells sorted from blood, taken in a trial of the OX40 agonist ivuxolimab. The receptors originated from an adult with an advanced solid tumor such as melanoma, head and neck, liver or kidney cancer.

The chain joins TRBV11-3 to TRBJ2-7; 9 bases line up with TRBD1. V gave up 5 bases and J gave up 5 bases; unmatched junction bases: 7. Germline assignment: CDR1 SGHNT and CDR2 YENEEA. This CDR3 has 14 amino acids. The CDR3 reads CASSAGTGKNEQYF. In DNA form, the CDR3 reads TGTGCCAGCAGCGCCGGGACAGGGAAAAACGAGCAGTACTTC.

V gene TRBV4-2 combines with J gene TRBJ2-3, with D unresolved. The germline V gene encodes CDR1 LGHNA and CDR2 YNFKEQ. V shed 1 base and J shed 1 base, with 6 bases lying between them. The CDR3 extends over 14 amino acids. The CDR3 spells CASSQVPGTDTQYF. For the CDR3, the DNA is TGTGCCAGCAGCCAAGTCCCAGGCACAGATACGCAGTATTTT.

The chain couples TRBV14 to TRBJ2-3; D unresolved. From germline, CDR1 is SGHDN and CDR2 FVKESK. V shed 1 base and J shed 0 bases, with 8 bases lying between them. This CDR3 has 15 amino acids. As DNA, the CDR3 is TGTGCCAGCAGCCAAGCCTTATTTAGCACAGATACGCAGTATTTT. Protein product: CASSQALFSTDTQYF.

This chain links TRBV6-5 with TRBJ2-7; D not certain. V shed 8 bases and J shed 5 bases, with 13 bases lying between them. This CDR3 has 12 amino acids. In germline, CDR1 is MNHEY, CDR2 SVGAGI. The CDR3 nucleotides are TGTGCCAGCCAGCAGGAGTCGAACGAGCAGTACTTC. Translation: CASQQESNEQYF.

CDR3 DNA: TGTGCCAGCAGCCCTAGGGTTAACGAGCAGTACTTC. It specifies CASSPRVNEQYF. This chain uses TRBV7-9 with TRBJ2-7, with D unclear. V lost 5 bases to trimming and J lost 5 bases, with 10 bases between them. The CDR3 runs 12 residues. Germline V gene lookup returns CDR1 SEHNR and CDR2 FQNEAQ (reference sequence).

The chain carries TRBV7-9 and TRBJ2-1; 7 bases map to TRBD2. Germline V lookup: CDR1 SEHNR, CDR2 FQNEAQ (reference sequence). V lost 6 bases and J lost 1; bases outside the gene matches: 9. The CDR3 has 16 residues. CDR3 protein: CASRPFGGGSYNEQFF. As DNA, the CDR3 is TGTGCCAGCAGACCTTTTGGCGGGGGTTCCTACAATGAGCAGTTCTTC.

The genes are TRBV6-5 and TRBJ2-6; TRBD1 is a possible D gene (5 bases). The germline V gene has CDR1 MNHEY and CDR2 SVGAGI. Trimming shortened V by 10 bases and J by 3 bases, and 13 bases separated the two germline ends. The CDR3 covers 14 residues. Written as DNA, the CDR3 is TGTGCCACTGGAAGGGGCGATGGGGCCAACGTCCTGACTTTC. It is translated as CATGRGDGANVLTF.

This sequence joins TRBV7-9 and TRBJ2-3; 7 positions match TRBD2. Germline CDR1 is SEHNR and CDR2 is FQNEAQ (reference sequence). The CDR3 sequence is 19 residues long. With 6 bases clipped from V and 4 bases from J, the junction kept 22 bases outside the gene matches. The CDR3 bases are TGTGCCAGCAGACCGCCGGGGTCTACACGTGGGACTACATCAGATACGCAGTATTTT. This gives the protein CASRPPGSTRGTTSDTQYF. Full variable domain (missing parts from reference TRBV7-9 and TRBJ2-3): DTGVSQNPRHKITKRGQNVTFRCDPISEHNRLYWYRQTLGQGPEFLTYFQNEAQLEKSRLLSDRFSAERPKGSFSTLEIQRTEQGDSAMYLCASRPPGSTRGTTSDTQYFGPGTRLTVL.

Only one count was recorded for this clone. The chain recombines TRBV30 with TRBJ2-3; the match to TRBD1 covers 9 bases. The V and J ends lost 0 bases and 2 bases, in that order; junction bases with no gene match: 12. In germline, CDR1 is GTSNPN, CDR2 SVGIG (reference sequence). CDR3 size: 18 residues. CDR3 sequence reads: CAWSVRPGQGLNTDTQYF. CDR3 bases: TGTGCCTGGAGTGTAAGGCCGGGACAGGGACTTAACACAGATACGCAGTATTTT.

This clone was found once. The rearrangement uses TRBV5-1 and TRBJ1-2; the D gene is possibly TRBD1 (5 bases). V was clipped by 4 bases and J by 7 bases, with 17 bases between them. CDR1 is SGHRS and CDR2 is YFSETQ in the germline V gene. The CDR3 runs to 14 residues. CDR3 protein: CASSPSPGGSGYTF. The CDR3 DNA reads TGCGCCAGCAGCCCGTCCCCCGGGGGATCTGGCTACACCTTC.

The chain links TRBV7-2 to TRBJ2-1; TRBD1 might be the D (6 bases). The CDR3 runs to 14 residues. V was clipped by 1 base and J by 12 bases, with 16 bases between them. The germline gives CDR1 SGHTA, CDR2 FQGNSA. The CDR3 reads CASSLEYWDTRQFF. CDR3 DNA sequence: TGTGCCAGCAGCTTAGAATATTGGGACACCAGGCAGTTCTTC.

DNA of the CDR3: TGTGCTGGTGGTCGGTCGGCAGATACGCAGTATTTT. It encodes CAGGRSADTQYF. This chain connects TRBV28 to TRBJ2-3; D is unclear. CDR3 length: 12 amino acids. Germline V lookup: CDR1 MDHEN, CDR2 SYDVKM.

The chain uses TRBV9 and TRBJ2-7; TRBD1 is a possible D gene (5 bases). This CDR3 has 15 amino acids. The germline gives CDR1 SGDLS, CDR2 YYNGEE. V shed 0 bases and J shed 2 bases, with 12 bases lying between them. CDR3 loop: CASSVGGGPTYEQYF. The CDR3 DNA reads as TGTGCCAGCAGCGTAGGGGGCGGCCCAACCTACGAGCAGTACTTC. Supplemented by reference TRBV9 and TRBJ2-7, the full variable domain reads DSGVTQTPKHLITATGQRVTLRCSPRSGDLSVYWYQQSLDQGLQFLIQYYNGEERAKGNILERFSAQQFPDLHSELNLSSLELGDSALYFCASSVGGGPTYEQYFGPGTRLTVT.

This chain connects TRBV4-1 to TRBJ1-2; the D gene is possibly TRBD1 (6 bases). The CDR3 loop spans 14 amino acids. Trimming left V 1 base short and J 5 bases short, with 11 bases between. Per the germline V gene, CDR1 is MGHRA and CDR2 is YSYEKL. The CDR3 reads CASSQVGTRYGYTF. Written as DNA, the CDR3 is TGCGCCAGCAGCCAAGTCGGGACAAGATATGGCTACACCTTC.